These T cell receptor beta chains were read from a single sample in a study of cytomegalovirus exposure and HLA in healthy donors. Clones were sequenced by immunoSEQ multiplex PCR, and TCRdb holds only the in-frame ones, with some missing. There are 150,000 to 200,000 clones in the sample; around four fifths occur only once, and around a tenth lies in the top ten. The sequenced material came from PBMCs. Source of these receptors: a young man in good health and CMV-seropositive. CDR3s include the opening cysteine and the closing phenylalanine or tryptophan. Fields, in order: V gene, J gene, D gene, clone size, CDR3 DNA, CDR3 protein. D genes are given only for firm matches. Clone size is given for some rows only: seen once, a few or many times, or a class if the clone is expanded.

v_call: TRBV5-1; j_call: TRBJ1-6; d_call: TRBD1; clone_size: few; cdr3_nt: TGCGCCAGCAGCTCCGGACAGGGCGGATTTAATTCACCCCTCCACTTT; cdr3_aa: CASSSGQGGFNSPLHF
v_call: TRBV19; j_call: TRBJ2-5; d_call: TRBD1; clone_size: few; cdr3_nt: TGTGCCAGTAGTCCTAACCCGGGACAGGGGAAGGAGACCCAGTACTTC; cdr3_aa: CASSPNPGQGKETQYF
v_call: TRBV7-6; j_call: TRBJ2-7; d_call: -; clone_size: -; cdr3_nt: TGTGCCAGCAGCTTAGGTTCAGGGGCCTACGAGCAGTACTTC; cdr3_aa: CASSLGSGAYEQYF
v_call: TRBV28; j_call: TRBJ2-1; d_call: TRBD2; clone_size: -; cdr3_nt: TGTGCCAGCAGTCCCTATATAAGCGGGAGTTTCCATGAGCAGTTCTTC; cdr3_aa: CASSPYISGSFHEQFF
v_call: TRBV7-3; j_call: TRBJ2-2; d_call: -; clone_size: -; cdr3_nt: TGTGCCAGCAGCTCGCGGGGGCGAACCGGGGAGCTGTTTTTT; cdr3_aa: CASSSRGRTGELFF
v_call: TRBV30; j_call: TRBJ2-7; d_call: -; clone_size: -; cdr3_nt: TGTGCCTGGAGAGGGGGCTACGAGCAGTACTTC; cdr3_aa: CAWRGGYEQYF
v_call: TRBV5-4; j_call: TRBJ2-2; d_call: -; clone_size: -; cdr3_nt: TGTGCCAGCAGCTTGTGGCTAGTGGGGGGTACCGGGGAGCTGTTTTTT; cdr3_aa: CASSLWLVGGTGELFF
v_call: TRBV6-4; j_call: TRBJ2-2; d_call: TRBD2; clone_size: -; cdr3_nt: TGTGCCAGCAGGTGGAAACTAGCGGGAAAGGGGGAGCTGTTTTTT; cdr3_aa: CASRWKLAGKGELFF
v_call: TRBV5-5; j_call: TRBJ2-1; d_call: TRBD2; clone_size: once; cdr3_nt: TGTGCCAGCAGCCTAAGGGGACTAGCGGGACTTCTGACGACCTACAATGAGCAGTTCTTC; cdr3_aa: CASSLRGLAGLLTTYNEQFF
v_call: TRBV7-8; j_call: TRBJ1-1; d_call: -; clone_size: few; cdr3_nt: TGTGCCAGCAGCTTAGGTCACAGGGACACTGAAGCTTTCTTT; cdr3_aa: CASSLGHRDTEAFF
v_call: TRBV5-4; j_call: TRBJ1-1; d_call: -; clone_size: -; cdr3_nt: TGTGCCAGCAGCGGCGACAGGTGGAACACTGAAGCTTTCTTT; cdr3_aa: CASSGDRWNTEAFF
v_call: TRBV7-9; j_call: TRBJ1-2; d_call: -; clone_size: -; cdr3_nt: TGTGCCGGGCTCGACCAGGCTAACTATGGCTACACCTTC; cdr3_aa: CAGLDQANYGYTF
v_call: TRBV28; j_call: TRBJ2-7; d_call: TRBD1; clone_size: -; cdr3_nt: TGTGCCAGCAGTTCCACAGGGGGGACACCCTACGAGCAGTACTTC; cdr3_aa: CASSSTGGTPYEQYF
v_call: TRBV10-3; j_call: TRBJ2-5; d_call: -; clone_size: -; cdr3_nt: TGTGCCATCAGTGCCAGGGCTGGCCAAGAGACCCAGTACTTC; cdr3_aa: CAISARAGQETQYF
v_call: TRBV5-4; j_call: TRBJ2-7; d_call: -; clone_size: -; cdr3_nt: TGTGCCAGCAGCCTTGGAGGGCCGGGAGAGCAGTACTTC; cdr3_aa: CASSLGGPGEQYF
v_call: TRBV5-1; j_call: TRBJ2-7; d_call: TRBD2; clone_size: -; cdr3_nt: TGCGCCAGCAGCCCCGGGGCGGGAGGGCCCTACGAGCAGTACTTC; cdr3_aa: CASSPGAGGPYEQYF
v_call: TRBV6-5; j_call: TRBJ1-5; d_call: -; clone_size: -; cdr3_nt: TGTGCCAGCAGCGACGACAGGTACCGTCAGCCCCAGCATTTT; cdr3_aa: CASSDDRYRQPQHF
v_call: TRBV4-1; j_call: TRBJ1-2; d_call: -; clone_size: -; cdr3_nt: TGCGCCAGCAGCCAGATCTCCTCGGGGGGGTCGGATGGCTACACCTTC; cdr3_aa: CASSQISSGGSDGYTF
v_call: TRBV6-1; j_call: TRBJ2-7; d_call: -; clone_size: -; cdr3_nt: TGTGCCAGCAGTGAATACACCCCCTCCTACGAGCAGTACTTC; cdr3_aa: CASSEYTPSYEQYF
v_call: TRBV6-1; j_call: TRBJ1-5; d_call: -; clone_size: -; cdr3_nt: TGTGCCAGCCTCGGACAGAGCAATCAGCCCCAGCATTTT; cdr3_aa: CASLGQSNQPQHF
v_call: TRBV6-5; j_call: TRBJ2-7; d_call: TRBD1; clone_size: -; cdr3_nt: TGTGCCAGCAGCCGTACCCAGGGGGTCTACGAGCAGTACTTC; cdr3_aa: CASSRTQGVYEQYF
v_call: TRBV28; j_call: TRBJ2-1; d_call: TRBD2; clone_size: once; cdr3_nt: TGTGCCAGCTCACTAGCGGGATTAAACAATGAGCAGTTCTTC; cdr3_aa: CASSLAGLNNEQFF
v_call: TRBV5-6; j_call: TRBJ2-2; d_call: -; clone_size: -; cdr3_nt: TGTGCCAGCAGCATAGGGGGTCCCGGGGAGCTGTTTTTT; cdr3_aa: CASSIGGPGELFF
v_call: TRBV6-5; j_call: TRBJ1-1; d_call: -; clone_size: -; cdr3_nt: TGTGCCAGCAGTAGAACCAGGGGATATGGCACTGAAGCTTTCTTT; cdr3_aa: CASSRTRGYGTEAFF
v_call: TRBV29-1; j_call: TRBJ2-7; d_call: TRBD2; clone_size: -; cdr3_nt: TGCAGCGTTACTCGAGCGGGAGGGCCCTACGAGCAGTACTTC; cdr3_aa: CSVTRAGGPYEQYF
v_call: TRBV7-6; j_call: TRBJ2-1; d_call: -; clone_size: -; cdr3_nt: TGTGCCAGCAGTTCGACCCTAGCACTTAATGAGCAGTTCTTC; cdr3_aa: CASSSTLALNEQFF
v_call: TRBV6-6; j_call: TRBJ1-5; d_call: -; clone_size: -; cdr3_nt: TGTGCCAGCAGTTACTCGGGAGAATGGGGATCTCAGCCCCAGCATTTT; cdr3_aa: CASSYSGEWGSQPQHF
v_call: TRBV7-2; j_call: TRBJ1-3; d_call: -; clone_size: -; cdr3_nt: TGTGCCAGCAGCTTAGAGGGGACAATCTCTGGAAACACCATATATTTT; cdr3_aa: CASSLEGTISGNTIYF
v_call: TRBV7-2; j_call: TRBJ2-3; d_call: TRBD2; clone_size: -; cdr3_nt: TGTGCCAGCAGCTTAGCGGGGAGGGGTACGCAGTATTTT; cdr3_aa: CASSLAGRGTQYF
v_call: TRBV29-1; j_call: TRBJ1-5; d_call: -; clone_size: few; cdr3_nt: TGCAGCGCCGGCGACACCATCAATCAGCCCCAGCATTTT; cdr3_aa: CSAGDTINQPQHF
v_call: TRBV29-1; j_call: TRBJ2-1; d_call: TRBD2; clone_size: -; cdr3_nt: TGCAGCGTTGAAGATCGCGTTGTAACGTCAAGCGGGAAATGGTTCTTC; cdr3_aa: CSVEDRVVTSSGKWFF
v_call: TRBV4-1; j_call: TRBJ2-7; d_call: -; clone_size: few; cdr3_nt: TGCGCCAGCAGCCAAGAACAACAGTCCTCCTACGAGCAGTACTTC; cdr3_aa: CASSQEQQSSYEQYF
v_call: TRBV10-2; j_call: TRBJ1-5; d_call: TRBD1; clone_size: -; cdr3_nt: TGCGCCAGCAGTGAGTCGGAGGGGGCGGGACAGCCCCAGCATTTT; cdr3_aa: CASSESEGAGQPQHF
v_call: TRBV6-1; j_call: TRBJ1-2; d_call: TRBD1; clone_size: -; cdr3_nt: TGTGCCAGCAGTGAAAGGTTGGGACAGGTTCCTACCTTC; cdr3_aa: CASSERLGQVPTF
v_call: TRBV7-8; j_call: TRBJ1-1; d_call: -; clone_size: -; cdr3_nt: TGTGCCAGCAGCTTGGGCCATCAGGGGAACACTGAAGCTTTCTTT; cdr3_aa: CASSLGHQGNTEAFF
v_call: TRBV4-2; j_call: TRBJ1-2; d_call: -; clone_size: once; cdr3_nt: TGTGCCAGCAGCCAAGACACAACCCCAGGGTATGGCTACACCTTC; cdr3_aa: CASSQDTTPGYGYTF
v_call: TRBV6-1; j_call: TRBJ2-5; d_call: TRBD1; clone_size: -; cdr3_nt: TGTGCCAGCAAGGGACAGGGGGCGACGGAGACCCAGTACTTC; cdr3_aa: CASKGQGATETQYF
v_call: TRBV6-6; j_call: TRBJ2-1; d_call: -; clone_size: -; cdr3_nt: TGTGCCAGCGCCTTCATAGCGGACAATGAGCAGTTCTTC; cdr3_aa: CASAFIADNEQFF
v_call: TRBV2; j_call: TRBJ2-3; d_call: TRBD1; clone_size: -; cdr3_nt: TGTGCCAGCAGTGTGACAGGGGAAGGAGCAGATACGCAGTATTTT; cdr3_aa: CASSVTGEGADTQYF
v_call: TRBV5-1; j_call: TRBJ2-3; d_call: TRBD2; clone_size: -; cdr3_nt: TGCGCCAGCAGCCCCACTAGGGCTAGCGGGAGGACAGATACGCAGTATTTT; cdr3_aa: CASSPTRASGRTDTQYF
v_call: TRBV7-2; j_call: TRBJ2-7; d_call: TRBD2; clone_size: -; cdr3_nt: TGTGCCAGCAGCCCAGGGGCGGGAGGTTACGAGCAGTACTTC; cdr3_aa: CASSPGAGGYEQYF
v_call: TRBV28; j_call: TRBJ2-2; d_call: -; clone_size: -; cdr3_nt: TGTGCCAGCAGACGCCCTCGACCCTCAGGGACGAACACCGGGGAGCTGTTTTTT; cdr3_aa: CASRRPRPSGTNTGELFF
v_call: TRBV30; j_call: TRBJ1-2; d_call: TRBD1; clone_size: -; cdr3_nt: TGTGCCTGGGGCCGGGACAGGAGCTATGGCTACACCTTC; cdr3_aa: CAWGRDRSYGYTF
v_call: TRBV7-2; j_call: TRBJ2-6; d_call: TRBD1; clone_size: once; cdr3_nt: TGTGCCAGCAGCTTAGTAGGGACAGGGGTAGGGGCCAACGTCCTGACTTTC; cdr3_aa: CASSLVGTGVGANVLTF
v_call: TRBV2; j_call: TRBJ2-7; d_call: TRBD1; clone_size: -; cdr3_nt: TGTGCCAGCAGAAACAACAGGGGGAACTCCTACGAGCAGTACTTC; cdr3_aa: CASRNNRGNSYEQYF
v_call: TRBV14; j_call: TRBJ2-2; d_call: TRBD1; clone_size: -; cdr3_nt: TGTGCCAGCAGCCAGGGCAGACAGGGAAGGAACGGGGAGCTGTTTTTT; cdr3_aa: CASSQGRQGRNGELFF
v_call: TRBV5-1; j_call: TRBJ2-1; d_call: -; clone_size: -; cdr3_nt: TGCGCCAGCAGCTCAGCGGGCTACAATGAGCAGTTCTTC; cdr3_aa: CASSSAGYNEQFF
v_call: TRBV12-5; j_call: TRBJ1-2; d_call: -; clone_size: -; cdr3_nt: TGTGCTAGTGGTTTGAGGCAGGTCTATGGCTACACCTTC; cdr3_aa: CASGLRQVYGYTF
v_call: TRBV4-3; j_call: TRBJ2-1; d_call: -; clone_size: -; cdr3_nt: TGCGCCAGCAGCCAAGATGGAGGCCCATCAAACCTCTACAATGAGCAGTTCTTC; cdr3_aa: CASSQDGGPSNLYNEQFF
v_call: TRBV4-1; j_call: TRBJ1-2; d_call: -; clone_size: -; cdr3_nt: TGCGCCAGCAGCCAAGAAACAGATTTCTATGGCTACACCTTC; cdr3_aa: CASSQETDFYGYTF
v_call: TRBV2; j_call: TRBJ1-1; d_call: TRBD1; clone_size: -; cdr3_nt: TGTGCCAGCAGTTCGACAGGGGGCGGAACTGAAGCTTTCTTT; cdr3_aa: CASSSTGGGTEAFF
v_call: TRBV6-6; j_call: TRBJ1-4; d_call: -; clone_size: once; cdr3_nt: TGTGGGCGGGGAGAACTCAATGAAAAACTGTTTTTT; cdr3_aa: CGRGELNEKLFF
v_call: TRBV4-1; j_call: TRBJ2-7; d_call: -; clone_size: -; cdr3_nt: TGCGCCAGCAGCCAAGAGGATGCAAGGGGGAGCCAAACACCTACGAAGCAGTACTTC; cdr3_aa: CASSQEDARGSQTPTKQYF
v_call: TRBV2; j_call: TRBJ1-1; d_call: -; clone_size: -; cdr3_nt: TGTGCCAGCACTGTTGACTGGAACACTGAAGCTTTCTTT; cdr3_aa: CASTVDWNTEAFF
v_call: TRBV27; j_call: TRBJ2-7; d_call: TRBD2; clone_size: -; cdr3_nt: TGTGCCAGCAGTTTAGCGGGGGCCTACGAGCAGTACTTC; cdr3_aa: CASSLAGAYEQYF
v_call: TRBV5-6; j_call: TRBJ2-7; d_call: TRBD2; clone_size: -; cdr3_nt: TGTGCCAGCAGCTCGGGGACTAGCGGCTTCTCCTACGAGCAGTACTTC; cdr3_aa: CASSSGTSGFSYEQYF
v_call: TRBV4-2; j_call: TRBJ1-5; d_call: -; clone_size: -; cdr3_nt: TGTGCCAGCAGCCCTACGGGCAGGGATCAGCCCCAGCATTTT; cdr3_aa: CASSPTGRDQPQHF
v_call: TRBV7-9; j_call: TRBJ1-1; d_call: -; clone_size: -; cdr3_nt: TGTGCCAGCAGCTTTAGCGTTGACACTGAAGCTTTCTTT; cdr3_aa: CASSFSVDTEAFF
v_call: TRBV5-6; j_call: TRBJ2-7; d_call: TRBD1; clone_size: -; cdr3_nt: TGTGCCAGTTACCGGGACAGGGGGCGCGAGCAGTACTTC; cdr3_aa: CASYRDRGREQYF
v_call: TRBV9; j_call: TRBJ2-7; d_call: -; clone_size: -; cdr3_nt: TGTGCCAGCAGCGTAGATGGGGGCACACTACGAGTGCAGTACTTC; cdr3_aa: CASSVDGGTLRVQYF